This paragraph covers one T cell receptor beta chain sequence. No cognate antigen has been identified for it. These data belong to a study of cytomegalovirus exposure and HLA in healthy donors (dated by TCRdb to the late 2010s). Some background on the complete study: An earlier analysis of about 560 of the donors reported 250 to 300 Gb of sequence data and 95 million to 140 million unique TCR beta sequences obtained from roughly 170 million T cells. An early release covering just under 650 HLA-typed donors comprised approximately 290 gigabases of sequencing data and around 85 million unique TCR sequences. Among the roughly 400 genotyped donors, approximately 81% belonged to the genetic ancestry cluster associated with self-reported Caucasian donors. The aim of the study was to test whether cataloging public T cell receptors could identify signatures of past pathogen exposure. Using immunosequencing, the study profiled T cell repertoires from 500 to 800 subjects and related those repertoires to cytomegalovirus serostatus. Besides the first cohort of approximately 710 subjects, a separate validation cohort made up of roughly 130 different subjects was used. To predict cytomegalovirus infection status, the study brought together high-throughput TCR immunosequencing, statistical association of individual TCRs with disease status, and machine learning. A later analysis re-analyzed previously published TCR beta repertoires from about 600 donors and added high-resolution HLA genotyping to study TCR occurrence patterns. Rather than drawing on any new phenotypic data, the later analysis identified candidate immune exposures from TCR beta sequences and the way those sequences occurred across donors. To decide whether each TCR beta V gene segment behaved as functional or pseudogenic, an earlier analysis of several hundred of the donors relied on high-throughput TCR beta sequencing. Donor age, sex, ethnicity and CMV serostatus were collected together with the repertoire data. A later genetic analysis used genome-wide SNP genotypes for 398 of the 666 donors, treating that subset as a discovery cohort. All discovery cohort repertoires had been generated using a single sequencing platform. HLA typing included class I and class II loci at four-digit resolution. The number of typed donors differed by locus: roughly 620-630 for A, B, C, DRB1 and DQB1; 500 to 550 for DQA1; some 610 for DPA1; and around 490 for DPB1. Four to six DR-DQ haplotypes were handled as single units for association and clustering, since linkage in the cohort was strong. Across around 400 genotyped donors of the cohort, an average of approximately 200,000 unique TCR beta nucleotide sequences per donor were sequenced, and 15% to 20% of those sequences were non-productive. Overall study results and their limits: In a later analysis, TCR association rates were found to vary across HLA loci, with the most associated TCRs seen for DRB1 alleles and the fewest for HLA-C alleles. A later analysis found that most CMV-associated TCR beta chains appeared HLA-restricted, with HLA associations seemingly driven largely by CMV exposure. Some IMGT-functional V segments, including TRBV6-2 and TRBV6-3, could not be told apart with the 87-base-pair reads, so those segments were excluded. Immune exposure information for the cohort was limited to CMV serostatus. Broadly in line with IMGT annotations, most TCR beta V segments showed up in productive rearrangements about 90% or about 30% of the time in an earlier analysis of around 600 of the donors. In a later analysis, over 15,000 TCR beta sequences were associated with specific HLA alleles at a false discovery rate of 0.05. Cytomegalovirus status was reported to be diagnosed by the classifier with high specificity and sensitivity in both the original and validation cohorts. According to a later genetic analysis, donors in an Asian-associated ancestry cluster had fewer N-insertions in productive TCRs than the approximately 630-donor mean. In vitro tests confirmed that a few of the cytomegalovirus-associated TCR beta chains recognize cytomegalovirus antigens. It was suggested by the authors that the approach could potentially be generalized to other disease states and immunological phenotypes. A cluster of highly shared sequence variants was judged likely to represent a technical artifact of the sequencing pipeline. The cohort was sequenced for TCR beta chains only, and without alpha or paired-chain data the features that could be detected were limited. The study gave a list of under 200 TCR beta chains associated with cytomegalovirus. Most TCR sequences were seen in very few donors, while some public TCRs were found in many individuals. In a later genetic analysis, a missense DCLRE1C variant was associated with V-gene and J-gene trimming of TCR beta chains, and the association was replicated in an independent cohort. A further reported finding was that TCR beta sequences accurately predicted the HLA-A and HLA-B alleles for most subjects in the first cohort. Sequencing depth was assumed to be roughly uniform across donors in the presence/absence analyses, though that assumption may not hold. Because HLA typing was unavailable for some donors at each locus, only the typed subset was used in association tests. Linkage disequilibrium might explain the correlated functional status among segregating V segments, but an unknown experimental factor could not be excluded. Assigning TCR associations to individual alleles was difficult when HLA alleles, especially DR and DQ, strongly co-occurred. In a later analysis, several top co-occurrence clusters were reported to appear linked to parvovirus B19, influenza, CMV and Epstein-Barr virus. In a later analysis, HLA-associated TCR beta chains showed more clonal expansion and lower generation probabilities than non-associated chains that were equally common. Because counts were too low, around 18 rarely observed V segments, including chromosome 9 orphons, were left out of the earlier analysis of 587 of the donors.

The library was produced with the immunoSEQ multiplex PCR assay. The multiplex PCR relied on a mix of 60 forward primers for TCR Vbeta segments and 13 reverse primers for TCR Jbeta segments. A multiplex PCR assay on genomic DNA amplified the CDR3 region of rearranged TCR beta genes. The Illumina HiSeq System was used to sequence the amplified TCR beta libraries as 87-base-pair reads. The study's processing was this. In a later analysis, tens of millions of unique TCR beta chains were counted across the approximately 620 repertoires, and approximately 9.9 million of these chains were shared by at least two donors. A nearest-neighbor algorithm error-corrected the raw reads and collapsed the reads into unique sequences, merging closely related sequences to remove PCR and sequencing errors. Alignment of CDR3 sequences to IMGT reference sequences was used to assign V, D and J gene segments. For a sequence to be retained, at least a six-nucleotide match to both a V gene segment and a J gene segment was required. Rearrangements were classified as productive when the CDR3 lacked stop codons and remained in frame with V and J, and all other rearrangements were classified as non-productive. Following IMGT convention, CDR3 was defined as the stretch from the second conserved V-encoded cysteine to the conserved J-encoded phenylalanine. In an earlier analysis of around 540 of the donors, sequences lacking an unambiguous match to a single V gene segment were excluded. An earlier analysis of several hundred of the donors called V segments functional above 56.7% productive rearrangements and segregating when the between-donor standard deviation exceeded 5%. A statistical classification framework was built for diagnosing cytomegalovirus status from the catalog of TCR beta chain sequences. In a later analysis, TCR nucleotide sequences were compared against IMGT/GENE-DB human TR gene sequences so that V and J genes could be assigned. The TCRdist pipeline was used in a later analysis to assign CDR3 sequences and most-parsimonious VDJ recombination scenarios. In a later analysis, each TCR beta chain was defined by its CDR3 amino acid sequence together with its V-gene family, and reads lacking a unique V-gene family were excluded. As a way to deal with suspected cross-contamination and a sequencing artifact, a later analysis dropped 592 nucleotide sequences that were highly shared and had low generation probability. In a later analysis, a clonal expansion index for each public chain was calculated from normalized within-repertoire ranks of inferred template counts. A later analysis computed generation probabilities with a VDJ recombination model fitted to out-of-frame rearrangements, and checked the results against IGoR. In a later analysis, TCR-TCR, TCR-HLA and TCR-CMV co-occurrence was scored with hypergeometric tests, and a repertoire-size bias correction was applied to TCR pairs. A later analysis estimated false discovery rates by permuting HLA or CMV assignments 20 times. In a later analysis, co-occurring TCRs were grouped using DBSCAN, and TCRdist sequence similarity was added for clustering within HLA-allele-positive subsets. Repertoires with fewer than 30,000 or more than 120,000 public chains were left out of co-occurrence clustering, as were five repertoires with anomalous nucleotide sharing. TCRdb provides this immuneACCESS table in a form limited to in-frame rearrangements. Some clones are lacking; in checked studies, under half of them reflect an unresolved V gene, and why the rest are absent is not known. The V and J calls and the clone size are those of that table, but D and trimming were determined from the DNA. For this sample, the table gives around 140,000 clones. The ten largest clones take up around 1.5% of the sample.

The cohort comprised more than 550 healthy bone marrow donors. At the time of sampling, all cohort members were nominally healthy, though unrecorded immune exposures were likely present. The donor was CMV seronegative and was included in the group of a few hundred seronegative cohort members. A peripheral blood sample was collected from each donor, and TCR beta sequencing was performed on peripheral blood mononuclear cells. The Qiagen DNeasy Blood Extraction Kit was used to extract genomic DNA from the blood cell samples. The CDR3 sequence holds 19 residues, the cysteine and phenylalanine included. The CDR3 DNA has 57 bases and is translated from base 1. The germline V end is reduced by 4 bases and the J end by 0 bases; junction bases left unmatched: 12. The germline V gene (reference sequence) supplies CDR1 MNHEY and CDR2 SMNVEV.

The chain is assembled from TRBV27 and TRBJ2-1; TRBD2 matches 10 bases in the middle. Material: PBMCs. The TCR was taken from a woman aged 45-65 years in good health and CMV-seronegative. The CDR3 is CASSSRRTSGVSSYNEQFF. The nucleotides read TGTGCCAGCAGTTCCCGGCGGACTAGCGGCGTGAGCTCCTACAATGAGCAGTTCTTC.